A single TCR beta chain is shown here with its context. cDNA came from roughly 0.47 to 1 ug RNA primed by random hexamers. Multiplex PCR with immunoSEQ amplified the TCR beta CDR3 across 54 Vbeta and 13 Jbeta. TCRdb re-called the immunoSEQ multiplex PCR reads with MiXCR, one entry per CDR3 protein. The data contain roughly 150,000 distinct CDR3 sequences, roughly 95% of them singletons. This record comes from a study of CD8 T cells in Susac syndrome. Isolation of CD8+ and CD4+ T cells was performed negatively, whereas enrichment of TEMRA cells was done by FACS. Germline CDR1 reads MNHEY; CDR2 reads SMNVEV (reference sequence). Trimming left V 1 base short and J 9 bases short, with 10 bases between. The CDR3 is 13 residues long.

The receptor's source is a human donor with Susac syndrome. The sequenced material came from CD4+ T cells from PBMCs. The chain is built from TRBV27 and TRBJ2-1; D is perhaps TRBD2 (6 bases). The CDR3 DNA sequence: TGTGCCAGCAGTTTATACGGGGGAGGTGAGCAGTTCTTC. Protein product: CASSLYGGGEQFF.